This TCR beta chain was retrieved from a study of T-cell memory formation after mild COVID-19. V shed 0 bases and J 1 base; nucleotides not matched to a gene: 4. The germline V gene encodes CDR1 SQVTM and CDR2 ANQGSEA. CDR3 size: 15 residues. TCRdb fed the 5' RACE reads into MiXCR, producing one record per CDR3 protein. Altogether approximately 560,000 distinct CDR3 sequences are present, 15% to 20% being singletons, with the ten largest covering about 8.6%. The TCR originated in an adult woman who had mild COVID-19 (a few samples of this study predate the infection). Cell type and time point are not known. The rearrangement joins TRBV29-1 to TRBJ2-3; 7 nucleotides align to TRBD1. Specimen: PBMCs or a T cell subset sorted from them (not recorded which). The CDR3 is CSVEDQGGGTDTQYF. CDR3 bases: TGCAGCGTTGAAGATCAAGGGGGCGGCACAGATACGCAGTATTTT.